These 21 T cell receptor beta chains originate from one sample sequenced in a study of blood T cell repertoires in COVID-19. Using immunoSEQ multiplex PCR, the repertoire was profiled, and TCRdb retains in-frame clones only, with some absent. The sample lists fewer than 200,000 clones, 85% to 90% occurring once. Specimen: peripheral blood. These receptor sequences come from a man aged 35 to 55 with active or convalescent COVID-19.

V and J are TRBV7-2 and TRBJ2-1, with a weak D call TRBD1 (6 bases). Germline CDR1 is SGHTA and CDR2 is FQGNSA. The CDR3 contains 13 residues. The germline V and J ends were trimmed by 3 bases and 5 bases, with 8 bases remaining between them. For the CDR3, the DNA is TGTGCCAGCAGCTTTAACAGGGACAATGAGCAGTTCTTC. Its protein product is CASSFNRDNEQFF.

This chain joins TRBV19 and TRBJ2-1, with 8 nucleotides matching TRBD1. This CDR3 contains 16 residues. Germline values: CDR1 LNHDA, CDR2 SQIVND (reference sequence). Germline trimming cut 1 base from V and 5 bases from J; bases unmatched to any gene: 7. This chain's CDR3 is CASSIGAGGRNNEQFF. The CDR3 DNA is TGTGCCAGTAGTATAGGGGCAGGGGGCCGAAACAATGAGCAGTTCTTC. Full variable domain (rest looked up from reference TRBV19 and TRBJ2-1): DGGITQSPKYLFRKEGQNVTLSCEQNLNHDAMYWYRQDPGQGLRLIYYSQIVNDFQKGDIAEGYSVSREKKESFPLTVTSAQKNPTAFYLCASSIGAGGRNNEQFFGPGTRLTVL.

This clone showed up just once. The chain employs TRBV9 and TRBJ1-1; D not resolved. Trimming stripped 0 bases from V and 4 bases from J, with 10 bases between. Germline V gene data show CDR1 as SGDLS and CDR2 as YYNGEE. The CDR3 extends over 14 amino acids. The CDR3 coding sequence is TGTGCCAGCAGCGTAGATCCGGGTAGCACTGAAGCTTTCTTT. The encoded protein is CASSVDPGSTEAFF.

The CDR3 here is CASSIGARIAEAFF. CDR3 bases: TGTGCCAGTAGTATAGGTGCCAGAATCGCTGAAGCTTTCTTT. The genes are TRBV19 and TRBJ1-1; no firm D call. With 1 base removed from V and 6 bases from J, the gap between germline ends came to 12 bases. The CDR3 length is 14 residues. Germline CDR1 LNHDA, CDR2 SQIVND (reference sequence).

The V call is TRBV27, the J call TRBJ1-5; 9 positions match TRBD1. The V segment lost 5 bases and the J segment 4 bases; nucleotides outside the gene matches: 6. The germline V gene encodes CDR1 MNHEY and CDR2 SMNVEV (reference sequence). The CDR3 consists of 15 residues. CDR3 region: CASSPNRGQNQPQHF. CDR3 nucleotide sequence: TGTGCCAGCAGTCCAAACAGGGGGCAGAATCAGCCCCAGCATTTT.

The chain carries TRBV9 and TRBJ2-2; possible D gene TRBD2, 7 bases. The CDR3 consists of 16 residues. Germline CDR1 SGDLS, CDR2 YYNGEE. Trimming left V 3 bases short and J 4 bases short, with 16 bases between. CDR3 protein: CASSDGGQGITGELFF. The CDR3 nucleotides read TGTGCCAGCAGCGACGGGGGGCAGGGGATCACCGGGGAGCTGTTTTTT.

This clone turned up a few times. V and J are TRBV20-1 and TRBJ1-4; TRBD1 matches at 7 bases. Per the germline V gene, CDR1 is DFQATT and CDR2 is SNEGSKA (reference sequence). V shed 6 bases and J 6 bases; nucleotides not matched to a gene: 1. CDR3 length: 11 residues. The CDR3 nucleotides are TGCAGTGCAGGGGGCGATGAAAAACTGTTTTTT. Amino acids: CSAGGDEKLFF.

The V gene is TRBV3-1 (or the pseudogene TRBV3-2), the J gene TRBJ2-7; 12 bases fit TRBD2. CDR3 length: 23 amino acids. Germline CDR1 reads LGHDT; CDR2 reads YNNKEL (reference sequence). Trimming took 0 bases from V and 1 from J; bases not matched to a gene: 22. Here the CDR3 reads CASSQDMFWASGRVEGESYEQYF. The CDR3, as DNA: TGTGCCAGCAGCCAAGATATGTTTTGGGCTAGCGGGAGGGTCGAGGGGGAATCCTACGAGCAGTACTTC.

V is TRBV6-1 and J is TRBJ2-7, with 8 bases that match TRBD1. Losses at the gene ends were 3 bases for V and 0 bases for J; bases not matched to a gene: 7. Germline V gene lookup returns CDR1 MNHNS and CDR2 SASEGT. The CDR3 covers 16 residues. The CDR3 region has the DNA TGTGCCAGCAGTGAGTCTTGGACAGGGAGCTCCTACGAGCAGTACTTC. As protein: CASSESWTGSSYEQYF.

Only a few counts were recorded for this clone. This chain connects TRBV5-1 to TRBJ2-1; TRBD2 might be the D (5 bases). V gave up 4 bases and J gave up 1 base, with 15 bases separating them. This CDR3 spans 16 amino acids. CDR1 is SGHRS, CDR2 YFSETQ, per germline. This chain's CDR3 is CASSETIRGSYNEQFF. CDR3 in DNA: TGCGCCAGCAGCGAGACAATTCGGGGATCCTACAATGAGCAGTTCTTC.

V gene TRBV4-2 combines with J gene TRBJ2-6; 10 bases are a match to TRBD2. The CDR3 runs to 17 residues. The V gene's germline CDR1 is LGHNA and CDR2 YNFKEQ. Losses at the gene ends were 4 bases for V and 0 bases for J; bases not matched to a gene: 3. The CDR3 coding sequence is TGTGCCAGCAGCCTCAAGCGGGGGGGCTCTGGGGCCAACGTCCTGACTTTC. Protein sequence: CASSLKRGGSGANVLTF.

The rearrangement links TRBV4-2 to TRBJ1-4; TRBD1 matches at 7 bases. The CDR3 has 16 residues. Germline loops: CDR1 LGHNA, CDR2 YNFKEQ. J lost 3 bases, V lost 3 bases, and 7 bases had no gene match. DNA for the CDR3: TGTGCCAGCAGCCATGAACCGGGACAGTCTAATGAAAAACTGTTTTTT. This gives the protein CASSHEPGQSNEKLFF.

The chain recombines TRBV27 with TRBJ1-1; perhaps TRBD1 as D (5 bases). Germline V CDR1 and CDR2: MNHEY, SMNVEV (reference sequence). V dropped 3 bases and J dropped 5 bases, with 16 bases sitting between them. This CDR3 has 15 amino acids. The CDR3 here is CASSFYDTRETEAFF. DNA of the CDR3: TGTGCCAGCAGTTTCTACGACACCAGGGAAACTGAAGCTTTCTTT.

The rearrangement uses TRBV6-5 and TRBJ2-7; TRBD2 aligns across 14 bases. Germline lookup yields CDR1 MNHEY and CDR2 SVGAGI. The CDR3 is made up of 15 amino acids. Germline trimming cut 6 bases from V and 8 bases from J; bases unmatched to any gene: 9. The CDR3 DNA follows: TGTGCCAGCAGGGCGGGACTAGCGGGAGAGTTTAAGCAGTACTTC. Its protein product is CASRAGLAGEFKQYF.

The chain joins TRBV6-4 to TRBJ1-6; TRBD1 matches 8 bases. There are 13 residues in the CDR3. Germline trimming cut 8 bases from V and 7 bases from J; bases unmatched to any gene: 4. Germline loops: CDR1 MRHNA, CDR2 SNTAGT. The CDR3 sequence is CASQQGVNSPLHF. In DNA form, the CDR3 reads TGTGCCAGCCAACAGGGGGTCAATTCACCCCTCCACTTT.

DNA of the CDR3: TGTGCCAGCAGCTTAGCAGCAGGGGGGAACACTGAAGCTTTCTTT. It encodes CASSLAAGGNTEAFF. The rearrangement links TRBV7-9 to TRBJ1-1, with 7 bases identical to TRBD1. This CDR3 contains 15 residues. Losses at the gene ends were 0 bases for V and 1 base for J; bases not matched to a gene: 2. In germline, CDR1 is SEHNR, CDR2 FQNEAQ (reference sequence).

V gene TRBV28 combines with J gene TRBJ1-6, with 7 nucleotides matching TRBD1. Unmatched junction bases numbered 10, after V lost 2 bases and J lost 6 bases. CDR1 is MDHEN, CDR2 SYDVKM, per germline. This CDR3 has 17 residues. The DNA of the CDR3 is TGTGCCAGCAGTTTACGCGGCACAGGGGTCCCTAATTCACCCCTCCACTTT. Protein sequence: CASSLRGTGVPNSPLHF.

This chain links TRBV19 with TRBJ1-1; possibly TRBD1 for D (5 bases). Germline V gives CDR1 LNHDA, CDR2 SQIVND (reference sequence). This CDR3 has 15 amino acids. V lost 6 bases and J lost 1, with 15 bases in between. CDR3 in amino acids: CASRIFITGNTEAFF. DNA of the CDR3: TGTGCCAGTAGGATCTTTATAACAGGGAACACTGAAGCTTTCTTT.

This clone is a singleton in its sample. This chain joins TRBV5-6 and TRBJ2-7, with 8 bases aligning to TRBD1. CDR1 and CDR2 from the germline V gene are SGHDT and YYEEEE. This CDR3 has 15 amino acids. The V gene end was trimmed by 2 bases and the J gene end by 7 bases; junction bases not matched to a gene: 11. The CDR3 spells CASSFADREKREQYF. The CDR3 nucleotides are TGTGCCAGCAGCTTTGCGGACAGGGAAAAAAGAGAGCAGTACTTC.

V usage is TRBV20-1 and J usage is TRBJ2-7; 9 positions match TRBD1. Losses at the gene ends were 3 bases for V and 4 bases for J; bases not matched to a gene: 4. Germline V CDR1 and CDR2: DFQATT, SNEGSKA (reference sequence). The CDR3 is 13 amino acids. The CDR3 DNA sequence: TGCAGTGCTAGTACGGACAGGGGTTACGAGCAGTACTTC. As protein: CSASTDRGYEQYF.

A single count supports this clone. The chain recombines TRBV9 with TRBJ1-3; 7 bases fit TRBD1. Germline CDR1 is SGDLS and CDR2 is YYNGEE. The CDR3 length is 14 residues. The V and J ends lost 3 bases and 14 bases, in that order; junction bases with no gene match: 14. CDR3 amino acids: CASSAAHTGALLYF. The CDR3 nucleotides are TGTGCCAGCAGCGCAGCTCATACAGGGGCCCTCTTATATTTT.